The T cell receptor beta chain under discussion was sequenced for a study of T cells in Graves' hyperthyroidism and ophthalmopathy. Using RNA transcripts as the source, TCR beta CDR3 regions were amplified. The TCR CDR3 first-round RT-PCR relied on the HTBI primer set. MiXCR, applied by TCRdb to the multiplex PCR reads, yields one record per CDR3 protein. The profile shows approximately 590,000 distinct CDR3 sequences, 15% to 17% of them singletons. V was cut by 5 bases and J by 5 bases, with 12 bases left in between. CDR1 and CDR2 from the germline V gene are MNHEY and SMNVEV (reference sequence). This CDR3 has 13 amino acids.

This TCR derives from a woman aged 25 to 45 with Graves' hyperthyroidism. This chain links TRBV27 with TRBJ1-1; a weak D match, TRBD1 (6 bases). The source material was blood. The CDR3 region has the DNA TGTGCCAGCAGTCCAGGGGTTAAAACTGAAGCTTTCTTT. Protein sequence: CASSPGVKTEAFF.